This T cell receptor beta chain was sequenced in a study of cytotoxic CD8 clonotypes in ibrutinib-treated CLL. Study-level results: Pretreatment clonality was elevated relative to age-matched healthy donors and paralleled circulating CD8+ T-cell counts.

In regard to this clone: Its antigen remains unidentified.

Measured with immunoSEQ multiplex PCR; TCRdb has only the in-frame clones, and not every one. The profile covers some 200,000 clones, with 75% to 85% appearing a single time and around 10% taken by the ten largest. Germline V gene lookup returns CDR1 SGHNT and CDR2 YYREEE (reference sequence). V trimming: 2 bases; J trimming: 5 bases; junction bases outside the gene matches: 2. The CDR3 covers 13 residues. The sequenced sample was PBMCs, obtained after 12 months of ibrutinib treatment. This TCR was sampled from a human donor with chronic lymphocytic leukemia. The chain recombines TRBV5-4 with TRBJ1-2, with TRBD1 matching 8 bases. For the CDR3, the DNA is TGTGCCAGCAGCTTTAGGACAGGGTATGGCTACACCTTC. Translated, it gives CASSFRTGYGYTF.